What follows is one T cell receptor beta chain and its context. Under the authors' procedure: From reference gene primer amplification, estimates of nucleated cell counts were derived. The assay was immunoSEQ multiplex PCR, and TCRdb's table has in-frame clones only and misses some. The DNA was the basis for D and trimming; V, J and clone size are from that table. The data hold fewer than 250,000 clones, with around 80% observed a single time. These data originate in a study of blood T cell repertoires in COVID-19. Turning to the study itself: Sources were T cells, B-cell-depleted T cells, or PBMCs; the material itself was cDNA or gDNA.

The CDR3 runs to 14 residues. Trimming removed 3 bases at V and 4 bases at J, with 12 bases between. Looked up from germline, CDR1 is KGHSH and CDR2 is LQKENI. V gene TRBV18 combines with J gene TRBJ2-5; no reliable D call. The sequence was collected from a woman aged 35 to 49 with acute or convalescent COVID-19. Sequenced: peripheral blood. This chain's CDR3 is CASSPQQVGETQYF. The CDR3 DNA is TGTGCCAGCTCACCGCAGCAGGTTGGAGAGACCCAGTACTTC. Drawing the rest from reference TRBV18 and TRBJ2-5, the complete variable domain is NAGVMQNPRHLVRRRGQEARLRCSPMKGHSHVYWYRQLPEEGLKFMVYLQKENIIDESGMPKERFSAEFPKEGPSILRIQQVVRGDSAAYFCASSPQQVGETQYFGPGTRLLVL.